What follows are 27 T cell receptor beta chains derived from one specimen sequenced in a study of T cells in Graves' hyperthyroidism and ophthalmopathy. Amplified TCR beta CDR3 regions derived from RNA transcripts. In the first-round RT-PCR of the TCR CDR3, the HTBI primer set was used. Each CDR3 protein gets one entry after TCRdb re-called the multiplex PCR reads with MiXCR. The sample yields roughly 630,000 distinct CDR3 sequences, less than 20% seen once. The material sequenced was blood. These receptors were collected from a woman under 40 with Graves' hyperthyroidism.

This chain connects TRBV7-2 to TRBJ2-2; 8 bases are a match to TRBD2. V shed 9 bases, J shed 2 bases, and the junction held 11 bases outside the gene matches. Germline CDR1 and CDR2: SGHTA and FQGNSA. The CDR3 loop spans 16 amino acids. The CDR3: CASRGEAGGNTGELFF. Here the CDR3 DNA reads TGTGCCAGTCGGGGGGAGGCGGGAGGTAACACCGGGGAGCTGTTTTTT.

The CDR3 DNA reads as TGTGCCAGCAGTTTGACCGCGTCCGGGAGAGGGAATGAGCAGTTCTTC. Translated, it gives CASSLTASGRGNEQFF. The gene calls are TRBV27 and TRBJ2-1; tentatively, D is TRBD2 (6 bases). Trimming cost V 3 bases and J 7 bases, with 19 bases left between them. The CDR3 loop spans 16 amino acids. Germline loops: CDR1 MNHEY, CDR2 SMNVEV (reference sequence).

This clonotype was seen many times. The rearrangement uses TRBV28 and TRBJ2-1; maybe TRBD2 (6 bases). Trimming shortened V by 7 bases and J by 6 bases, and 16 bases separated the two germline ends. The CDR3 loop spans 14 amino acids. From germline, CDR1 is MDHEN and CDR2 SYDVKM. The CDR3 sequence: CASKWTNLVNEQFF. The CDR3 DNA sequence: TGTGCCAGCAAATGGACTAATCTGGTCAATGAGCAGTTCTTC.

This clonotype has a count of ten or more. The chain carries TRBV27 and TRBJ2-7, with TRBD1 identical over 7 bases. With 6 bases clipped from V and 2 bases from J, the junction kept 7 bases outside the gene matches. This CDR3 contains 14 residues. Germline V gives CDR1 MNHEY, CDR2 SMNVEV (reference sequence). The DNA for the CDR3 is TGTGCCAGCAGCCCCGTTACAGGGGCCTACGAGCAGTACTTC. Translating gives CASSPVTGAYEQYF.

V is TRBV20-1 and J is TRBJ2-6, with D possibly called TRBD1 or TRBD2 (6 bases each). This CDR3 region has 23 residues. From germline, CDR1 is DFQATT and CDR2 SNEGSKA (reference sequence). V was shortened by 2 bases and J by 0 bases, with 32 bases between the two germline ends. Here the CDR3 DNA reads TGCAGTGCTAGATTCTTGAACGAGAGGGGTAGCCCGGGGGCGCACTCTGGGGCCAACGTCCTGACTTTC. Translated: CSARFLNERGSPGAHSGANVLTF.

The V call is TRBV6-1, the J call TRBJ2-5, with 7 bases that match TRBD1. V was clipped by 2 bases and J by 6 bases; unmatched bases: 3. The CDR3 contains 13 residues. Germline-derived CDR1 and CDR2 are MNHNS and SASEGT. CDR3 in DNA: TGTGCCAGCAGTGAAAGGGGGCTAAAGACCCAGTACTTC. This encodes CASSERGLKTQYF.

There are many counts of this clonotype. The chain recombines TRBV12-3 or TRBV12-4 with TRBJ1-5; D not certain. The CDR3 totals 14 residues. V was shortened by 4 bases and J by 5 bases, with 12 bases between the two germline ends. The CDR3 bases are TGTGCCAGCAGTTCAGAACGGAGGGATCAGCCCCAGCATTTT. It encodes CASSSERRDQPQHF.

This clonotype was observed at least ten times. Written as DNA, the CDR3 is TGTGCCAGCAGACGGGAGAACACTGAAGCTTTCTTT. Its protein is CASRRENTEAFF. The V and J genes are TRBV27 and TRBJ1-1, with D uncertain. Trimming took off 6 bases at V and 1 base at J, with 6 bases between the two ends. The CDR3 is made up of 12 amino acids. The germline gives CDR1 MNHEY, CDR2 SMNVEV (reference sequence).

This clonotype was seen at least ten times. The gene calls are TRBV30 and TRBJ1-1; D might be TRBD1 (6 bases). V lost 4 bases to trimming and J lost 0 bases, with 9 bases between them. The CDR3 totals 13 residues. The germline gives CDR1 GTSNPN, CDR2 SVGIG (reference sequence). The CDR3 DNA follows: TGTGCCTGGACGGGACATATGAACACTGAAGCTTTCTTT. Encoded protein: CAWTGHMNTEAFF.

This clonotype appeared a few times. This sequence joins TRBV19 and TRBJ1-2, with TRBD1 identical over 7 bases. This CDR3 has 13 residues. The germline CDR1 and CDR2 sequences are LNHDA and SQIVND (reference sequence). Trimming at V came to 5 bases and at J to 4 bases, leaving 4 bases not matched to a gene. The CDR3 coding sequence is TGTGCCAGTAGTCCCGGACAGGTCTATGGCTACACCTTC. It codes for CASSPGQVYGYTF. Complete variable domain (other parts from reference TRBV19 and TRBJ1-2): DGGITQSPKYLFRKEGQNVTLSCEQNLNHDAMYWYRQDPGQGLRLIYYSQIVNDFQKGDIAEGYSVSREKKESFPLTVTSAQKNPTAFYLCASSPGQVYGYTFGSGTRLTVV.

J is TRBJ2-7 and V is TRBV6-2 or TRBV6-3; TRBD2 matches 7 bases. The V gene's germline CDR1 is MNHEY and CDR2 SVGEGT. V shed 0 bases, J shed 2 bases, and the junction held 10 bases outside the gene matches. The CDR3 has 17 residues. CDR3 residues: CASSYSPEVAGPYEQYF. CDR3 sequence (DNA): TGTGCCAGCAGTTACTCGCCTGAGGTAGCGGGTCCCTACGAGCAGTACTTC.

This clonotype was seen a few times. A much larger clone is a single base away; this may be a read error. J is TRBJ2-1 and V is TRBV5-1; D is possibly TRBD2 (6 bases). This CDR3 region has 15 residues. The germline gives CDR1 SGHRS, CDR2 YFSETQ. CDR3 nucleotide sequence: TGCGCCAGCAGCTCCACTAGCCCGATCTACAATGGGCAGTTCTTC. Protein product: CASSSTSPIYNGQFF.

The chain links TRBV27 to TRBJ2-3, with TRBD2 matching 9 bases. J lost 4 bases, V lost 3 bases, and 14 bases had no gene match. The CDR3 has 18 residues. The germline V gene encodes CDR1 MNHEY and CDR2 SMNVEV (reference sequence). The CDR3 nucleotides are TGTGCCAGCAGTTTGACTAGCGGAACCCCCGGTAGAGCAGATACGCAGTATTTT. It translates to CASSLTSGTPGRADTQYF.

The J gene is TRBJ1-5, the V gene TRBV12-3 or TRBV12-4; D is undetermined. CDR3 size: 12 residues. V was clipped by 3 bases and J by 6 bases, with 6 bases between them. The CDR3 bases are TGTGCCAGCAGTTTTCCACGTCAGCCCCAGCATTTT. It encodes CASSFPRQPQHF.

This clonotype is a singleton in its sample. The chain's CDR3 is CASSVYPTDTQHF. Written as DNA, the CDR3 is TGTGCCAGCAGCGTCTATCCTACAGATACGCAGCATTTT. The V and J genes are TRBV28 and TRBJ2-3; D not resolved. TRBJ1-5 matches the DNA end more closely, so the J call is doubtful. In germline, CDR1 is MDHEN, CDR2 SYDVKM. The CDR3 covers 13 residues.

This clonotype has ten or more counts. The chain couples TRBV5-1 to TRBJ2-1; 10 bases line up with TRBD2. Trimming cost V 5 bases and J 7 bases; bases outside gene matches: 6. Germline V gene lookup returns CDR1 SGHRS and CDR2 YFSETQ. The CDR3 extends over 14 amino acids. The CDR3 bases are TGCGCCAGCAGTCTAGCGGGAGAGAGGAATGAGCAGTTCTTC. Its protein product is CASSLAGERNEQFF. Based on the CDR3 plus reference TRBV5-1 and TRBJ2-1, the full variable domain is KAGVTQTPRYLIKTRGQQVTLSCSPISGHRSVSWYQQTPGQGLQFLFEYFSETQRNKGNFPGRFSGRQFSNSRSEMNVSTLELGDSALYLCASSLAGERNEQFFGPGTRLTVL.

This clonotype was observed many times. This CDR3 is CASRQTEGVHNEQFF. The CDR3 DNA follows: TGTGCCAGCAGGCAGACAGAGGGTGTCCACAATGAGCAGTTCTTC. This rearrangement joins TRBV12-3 or TRBV12-4 to TRBJ2-1; D could derive from TRBD1 or TRBD2 (5 bases each). CDR3 length equals 15 residues. Between the trimmed V and J ends, which lost 6 bases and 5 bases, there was a span of 17 bases.

The table lists this clonotype with many counts. This chain uses TRBV5-1 with TRBJ2-2; no firm D call. Germline V lookup: CDR1 SGHRS, CDR2 YFSETQ. The CDR3 length is 15 residues. Trimming shortened V by 0 bases and J by 5 bases, and 11 bases separated the two germline ends. This chain's CDR3 is CASSLVQSLTGELFF. The CDR3 DNA reads TGCGCCAGCAGCTTGGTGCAGTCTTTAACCGGGGAGCTGTTTTTT.

The chain links TRBV2 to TRBJ2-1; 10 nucleotides line up with TRBD2. Unmatched junction bases numbered 7, after V lost 9 bases and J lost 8 bases. The CDR3 is 13 residues long. Per germline, CDR1 SNHLY and CDR2 FYNNEI. CDR3 in DNA: TGTGCCAGTCTAGCGGGAGTTGACGATGAGCAGTTCTTC. The encoded protein is CASLAGVDDEQFF.

This clonotype turned up a few times. The chain links TRBV12-3 or TRBV12-4 to TRBJ1-2; D remains ambiguous. Trimming left V 10 bases short and J 13 bases short, with 19 bases between. The CDR3 covers 11 residues. CDR3 protein: CATIQDLRFTF. For the CDR3, the DNA is TGTGCCACCATCCAAGACCTTCGTTTCACCTTC.

For this clonotype: A much larger clone lies a single base off, so this may be a read error. The rearrangement links TRBV9 to TRBJ2-7; the D gene is possibly TRBD1 (6 bases). CDR3 length: 14 residues. CDR1 and CDR2 from the germline V gene are SGDLS and YYNGEE. In DNA form, the CDR3 reads TGTGCCAGCATCGTAGATGCAGGGGTTGGCGAGCAGTACTTC. Its protein is CASIVDAGVGEQYF. The variable domain in full, completed from reference TRBV9 and TRBJ2-7, reads DSGVTQTPKHLITATGQRVTLRCSPRSGDLSVYWYQQSLDQGLQFLIQYYNGEERAKGNILERFSAQQFPDLHSELNLSSLELGDSALYFCASIVDAGVGEQYFGPGTRLTVT.

There are many counts of this clonotype. One end of the junction is discordant with germline, which a read error may explain. The chain joins TRBV19 to TRBJ2-7; D is perhaps TRBD1 (6 bases). The CDR3 is 13 residues long. Germline assignment: CDR1 LNHDA and CDR2 SQIVND (reference sequence). CDR3 loop: CASSIQGSYEQYF. In DNA form, the CDR3 reads TGTGCCAGCAGTATACAGGGCTCCTACGAGCAGTACTTC. Full variable domain (remainder filled in from reference TRBV19 and TRBJ2-7): DGGITQSPKYLFRKEGQNVTLSCEQNLNHDAMYWYRQDPGQGLRLIYYSQIVNDFQKGDIAEGYSVSREKKESFPLTVTSAQKNPTAFYLCASSIQGSYEQYFGPGTRLTVT.

This clonotype was picked up a small number of times. V gene TRBV10-3 combines with J gene TRBJ2-3, with D possibly TRBD2 on 6 matching bases. V lost 8 bases, J lost 0 bases, and 9 bases lay in between. The CDR3 is 13 residues long. Looked up from germline, CDR1 is ENHRY and CDR2 is SYGVKD. CDR3 sequence: CAIRGGSTDTQYF. The DNA of the CDR3 is TGTGCCATCCGCGGAGGGAGCACAGATACGCAGTATTTT.

This clonotype was counted ten times or more. This chain uses TRBV30 with TRBJ2-3; D may be TRBD1 or TRBD2 (5 bases each). Per germline, CDR1 GTSNPN and CDR2 SVGIG (reference sequence). This CDR3 contains 15 residues. Between the trimmed V and J ends, which lost 0 bases and 2 bases, there was a span of 12 bases. The CDR3 loop is CAWSVFGGTTDTQYF. The CDR3, as DNA: TGTGCCTGGAGTGTATTTGGGGGTACCACAGATACGCAGTATTTT.

The J gene is TRBJ2-2, the V gene TRBV6-5; D uncertain. The CDR3 runs to 14 residues. Between the trimmed V and J ends, which lost 0 bases and 6 bases, there was a span of 8 bases. Germline V gene lookup returns CDR1 MNHEY and CDR2 SVGAGI. The CDR3 coding sequence is TGTGCCAGCAGTTACTCGCTTCATTCCGGGGAGCTGTTTTTT. Translating gives CASSYSLHSGELFF.

As regards this clonotype: Here the CDR3 omits its conserved ending phenylalanine or tryptophan, so a read error is the likely source. The CDR3 reads CASSGLAGGQETQYS. The CDR3 DNA reads TGTGCCAGCAGTGGACTAGCGGGAGGTCAAGAGACCCAGTACTCC. The chain joins TRBV6-2 or TRBV6-3 to TRBJ2-5; TRBD2 agrees at 14 bases. Germline CDR1 is MNHEY and CDR2 is SVGEGT. CDR3 size: 15 residues. J was trimmed by 2 bases and V by 5 bases; bases with no gene match: 1.

Only a few counts were recorded for this clonotype. The chain joins TRBV6-2 or TRBV6-3 to TRBJ1-1, with D hard to call. The CDR3 runs to 14 residues. Trimming pared 3 bases from V and 6 bases from J, leaving 14 bases between. Germline V lookup: CDR1 MNHEY, CDR2 SVGEGT. The CDR3 nucleotides read TGTGCCAGCAGTTATCGGGGAACAATGGCTGAAGCTTTCTTT. This sequence encodes CASSYRGTMAEAFF.